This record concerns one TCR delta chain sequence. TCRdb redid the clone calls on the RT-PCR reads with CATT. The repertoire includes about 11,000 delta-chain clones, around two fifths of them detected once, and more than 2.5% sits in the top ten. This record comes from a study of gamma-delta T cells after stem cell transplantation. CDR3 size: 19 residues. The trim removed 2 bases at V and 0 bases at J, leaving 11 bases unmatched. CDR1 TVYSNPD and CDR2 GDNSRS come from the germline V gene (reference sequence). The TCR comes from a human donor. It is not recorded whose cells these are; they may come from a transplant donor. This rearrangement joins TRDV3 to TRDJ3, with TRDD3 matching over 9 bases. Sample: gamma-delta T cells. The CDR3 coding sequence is TGTGCCTTTCCCTCGTTCTGGGGGATGCACTCCTGGGACACCCGACAGATGTTTTTC. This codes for CAFPSFWGMHSWDTRQMFF.